The rows below give T cell receptor beta chains drawn from one sample of a study of blood T cell repertoires in COVID-19. Produced via immunoSEQ multiplex PCR; TCRdb's table is partial and in-frame only. This table holds tens of thousands of clones, approximately 91% found once. The sample comprised peripheral blood. The receptors were gathered from a human donor with active COVID-19. The donor label of this sample is uncertain. Both conserved end residues are part of each CDR3. A D gene is named only where the DNA matches it firmly. Clone size appears in some rows only: once, few, many, or a class for an expanded clone.

cdr3_nt: TGTGCCAGCAGCTTGGGTGTCGTCCGGAAACGGGCTGGGGCCAACGTCCTGACTTTC; cdr3_aa: CASSLGVVRKRAGANVLTF; clone_size: once; d_call: -; v_call: TRBV5-4; j_call: TRBJ2-6
cdr3_nt: TGCAGCGTTAGGAGGACAGGGACTAGCACAGATACGCAGTATTTT; cdr3_aa: CSVRRTGTSTDTQYF; clone_size: -; d_call: TRBD1; v_call: TRBV29-1; j_call: TRBJ2-3
cdr3_nt: TGTGCCAGCAGCTCACAGGGATTGGGTACCGGGGAGCTGTTTTTT; cdr3_aa: CASSSQGLGTGELFF; clone_size: -; d_call: -; v_call: TRBV7-2; j_call: TRBJ2-2
cdr3_nt: TGTGCCAGCAGTCGCCTCAGTACTAGCTATGGCTACACCTTC; cdr3_aa: CASSRLSTSYGYTF; clone_size: -; d_call: -; v_call: TRBV7-9; j_call: TRBJ1-2
cdr3_nt: TGTGCCAGAAGCTCTGGGGAGCTGTTTTTT; cdr3_aa: CARSSGELFF; clone_size: few; d_call: -; v_call: TRBV5-3; j_call: TRBJ2-2
cdr3_nt: TGTGCCAGCAGCTTGGACGGAGGGTTCGAGCAGTTCTTC; cdr3_aa: CASSLDGGFEQFF; clone_size: -; d_call: -; v_call: TRBV5-4; j_call: TRBJ2-1
cdr3_nt: TGTGCCAGCAGTGGGTCGGGACGGCCGAAGCGGGCAAACACCATATATTTT; cdr3_aa: CASSGSGRPKRANTIYF; clone_size: -; d_call: -; v_call: TRBV25-1; j_call: TRBJ1-3
cdr3_nt: TGCAGCGCCCAGAGCAGGACAGAAGGATATGGCTACACCTTC; cdr3_aa: CSAQSRTEGYGYTF; clone_size: -; d_call: -; v_call: TRBV29-1; j_call: TRBJ1-2
cdr3_nt: TGTGCCAGCAGCGAGGGCTACACCTTC; cdr3_aa: CASSEGYTF; clone_size: -; d_call: -; v_call: TRBV27; j_call: TRBJ1-2
cdr3_nt: TGCGCCAGCAGCCTTATCACCGGGACATCAGGGGCCTACGAGCAGTACTTC; cdr3_aa: CASSLITGTSGAYEQYF; clone_size: -; d_call: -; v_call: TRBV5-1; j_call: TRBJ2-7
cdr3_nt: TGTGCCAGCAGGAAACAGGGTGACACCGGGGAGCTGTTTTTT; cdr3_aa: CASRKQGDTGELFF; clone_size: -; d_call: -; v_call: TRBV3-1/TRBV3-2; j_call: TRBJ2-2
cdr3_nt: TGTGCCAGCAGCTCCCGCCCATCGGTGTCGAACACTGAAGCTTTCTTT; cdr3_aa: CASSSRPSVSNTEAFF; clone_size: -; d_call: -; v_call: TRBV11-2; j_call: TRBJ1-1
cdr3_nt: TGTGCCAGCAGTGAAGTCTTTACCGAGGGAACTGGAAACACCATATATTTT; cdr3_aa: CASSEVFTEGTGNTIYF; clone_size: -; d_call: -; v_call: TRBV6-1; j_call: TRBJ1-3
cdr3_nt: TGTGCCACGGGTGCGGGACAGGGAAATGAAAAACTGTTTTTT; cdr3_aa: CATGAGQGNEKLFF; clone_size: -; d_call: TRBD1; v_call: TRBV10-3; j_call: TRBJ1-4
cdr3_nt: TGTGCCATCAGTGAGTCGGGAGGGGAGTATAATTCACCCCTCCACTTT; cdr3_aa: CAISESGGEYNSPLHF; clone_size: -; d_call: -; v_call: TRBV10-3; j_call: TRBJ1-6
cdr3_nt: TGTGCCAGCACCGAGATGCGGGGGGGGACCTACAATGAGCAGTTCTTC; cdr3_aa: CASTEMRGGTYNEQFF; clone_size: -; d_call: TRBD2; v_call: TRBV6-4; j_call: TRBJ2-1
cdr3_nt: TGTGCCAGTAGTATCTCCGGGAACACCGGGGAGCTGTTTTTT; cdr3_aa: CASSISGNTGELFF; clone_size: -; d_call: -; v_call: TRBV19; j_call: TRBJ2-2
cdr3_nt: TGTGCCAGCAGTTCAACCGGGACAGACTACAATGAGCAGTTCTTC; cdr3_aa: CASSSTGTDYNEQFF; clone_size: -; d_call: TRBD1; v_call: TRBV7-3; j_call: TRBJ2-1
cdr3_nt: TGTGCCAGCAGCCTACTAGCGGGGGTTATCAATGAGCAGTTCTTC; cdr3_aa: CASSLLAGVINEQFF; clone_size: -; d_call: TRBD2; v_call: TRBV6-2/TRBV6-3; j_call: TRBJ2-1
cdr3_nt: TGTGCCAGCAGCCCAGGGAACCCTAACTATGGCTACACCTTC; cdr3_aa: CASSPGNPNYGYTF; clone_size: -; d_call: -; v_call: TRBV4-2; j_call: TRBJ1-2
cdr3_nt: TGTGCCAGTAGCGTCCAGGGGCCCGGCGAGCAGTACTTC; cdr3_aa: CASSVQGPGEQYF; clone_size: -; d_call: -; v_call: TRBV19; j_call: TRBJ2-7
cdr3_nt: TGTGCCAGCAGCTTTGGGACAGGGGCCACCCATTTTAATCAGCCCCAGCATTTT; cdr3_aa: CASSFGTGATHFNQPQHF; clone_size: -; d_call: TRBD1; v_call: TRBV7-9; j_call: TRBJ1-5
cdr3_nt: TGTGCCAGCAGCTTAATGACAGGGGCTGAAGCTTTCTTT; cdr3_aa: CASSLMTGAEAFF; clone_size: -; d_call: TRBD1; v_call: TRBV7-2; j_call: TRBJ1-1
cdr3_nt: TGTGCCAGCACGACAGGGTTGTCGCCCCAGCATTTT; cdr3_aa: CASTTGLSPQHF; clone_size: -; d_call: -; v_call: TRBV21-1; j_call: TRBJ1-5
cdr3_nt: TGTGCCAGCAGCTCCCCCTTCTTGAGCGCCCGGAACACCGGGGAGCTGTTTTTT; cdr3_aa: CASSSPFLSARNTGELFF; clone_size: -; d_call: -; v_call: TRBV7-9; j_call: TRBJ2-2
cdr3_nt: TGTGCCAGTAATCCTACAGGGGCGGGCGGCTACACCTTC; cdr3_aa: CASNPTGAGGYTF; clone_size: -; d_call: TRBD1; v_call: TRBV19; j_call: TRBJ1-2
cdr3_nt: TGCGCCAGCAGCCAAGATTTTACGACAGCCACCGGGGAGCTGTTTTTT; cdr3_aa: CASSQDFTTATGELFF; clone_size: -; d_call: -; v_call: TRBV4-1; j_call: TRBJ2-2
cdr3_nt: TGCAGCGTCACCCGACTAGCGGAAAGCACAGATACGCAGTATTTT; cdr3_aa: CSVTRLAESTDTQYF; clone_size: -; d_call: TRBD2; v_call: TRBV29-1; j_call: TRBJ2-3
cdr3_nt: TGTGCCAGCAGCCTAGCGACAGGGAAAAACTATGGCTACACCTTC; cdr3_aa: CASSLATGKNYGYTF; clone_size: -; d_call: TRBD1; v_call: TRBV3-1/TRBV3-2; j_call: TRBJ1-2
cdr3_nt: TGTGCCAGCAGCCCCTACCGCAGGACAGGAGAATCCTACGAGCAGTACTTC; cdr3_aa: CASSPYRRTGESYEQYF; clone_size: few; d_call: TRBD1; v_call: TRBV7-8; j_call: TRBJ2-7
cdr3_nt: TGTGCCAGCAGCGTAGGTGGGAGTAATTCACCCCTCCACTTT; cdr3_aa: CASSVGGSNSPLHF; clone_size: -; d_call: -; v_call: TRBV9; j_call: TRBJ1-6
cdr3_nt: TGCAGCGTTGAAGCCTATTATGGCTACACCTTC; cdr3_aa: CSVEAYYGYTF; clone_size: -; d_call: -; v_call: TRBV29-1; j_call: TRBJ1-2
cdr3_nt: TGCGCCAGCAGCTTGGTTCCGACAGGGGAAGATTCACCCCTCCACTTT; cdr3_aa: CASSLVPTGEDSPLHF; clone_size: once; d_call: TRBD1; v_call: TRBV5-1; j_call: TRBJ1-6
cdr3_nt: TGTGCCAGCAGCCGCGGGTATTTGAACACTGAAGCTTTCTTT; cdr3_aa: CASSRGYLNTEAFF; clone_size: -; d_call: -; v_call: TRBV7-2; j_call: TRBJ1-1
cdr3_nt: TGTGCTAGCAGTCTTAGCGGGGGGAGTGAGACCCAGTACTTC; cdr3_aa: CASSLSGGSETQYF; clone_size: -; d_call: TRBD2; v_call: TRBV7-7; j_call: TRBJ2-5
cdr3_nt: TGTGCCAGCAGCCAAGTAGCGGTTGTCACAGATACGCAGTATTTT; cdr3_aa: CASSQVAVVTDTQYF; clone_size: -; d_call: -; v_call: TRBV16; j_call: TRBJ2-3